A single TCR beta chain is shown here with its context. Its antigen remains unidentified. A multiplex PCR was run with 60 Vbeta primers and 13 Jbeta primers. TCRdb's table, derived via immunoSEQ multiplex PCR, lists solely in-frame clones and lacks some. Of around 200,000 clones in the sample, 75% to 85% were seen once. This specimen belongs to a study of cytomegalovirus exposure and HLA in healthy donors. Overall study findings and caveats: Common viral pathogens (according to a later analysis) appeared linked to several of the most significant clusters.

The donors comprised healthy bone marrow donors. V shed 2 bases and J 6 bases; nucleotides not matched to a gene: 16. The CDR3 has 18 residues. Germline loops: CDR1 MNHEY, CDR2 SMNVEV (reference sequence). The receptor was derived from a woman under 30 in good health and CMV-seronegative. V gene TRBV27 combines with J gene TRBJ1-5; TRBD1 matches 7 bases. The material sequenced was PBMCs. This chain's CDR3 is CASSLIPVDRAGSQPQHF. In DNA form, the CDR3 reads TGTGCCAGCAGTTTAATCCCCGTCGACAGGGCGGGTAGTCAGCCCCAGCATTTT.